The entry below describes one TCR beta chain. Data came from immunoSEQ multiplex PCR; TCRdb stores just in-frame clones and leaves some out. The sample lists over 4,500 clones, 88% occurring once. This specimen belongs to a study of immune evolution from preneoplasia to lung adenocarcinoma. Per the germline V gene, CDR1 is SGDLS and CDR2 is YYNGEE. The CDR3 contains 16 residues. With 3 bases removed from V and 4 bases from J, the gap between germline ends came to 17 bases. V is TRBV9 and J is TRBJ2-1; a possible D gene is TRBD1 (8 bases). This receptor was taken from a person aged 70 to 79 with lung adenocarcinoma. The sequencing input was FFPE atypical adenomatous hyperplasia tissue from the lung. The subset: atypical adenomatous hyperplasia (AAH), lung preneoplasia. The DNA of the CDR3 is TGTGCCAGCAGCGCCACAGGGGGGGGGAGATACAATGAGCAGTTCTTC. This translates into CASSATGGGRYNEQFF.